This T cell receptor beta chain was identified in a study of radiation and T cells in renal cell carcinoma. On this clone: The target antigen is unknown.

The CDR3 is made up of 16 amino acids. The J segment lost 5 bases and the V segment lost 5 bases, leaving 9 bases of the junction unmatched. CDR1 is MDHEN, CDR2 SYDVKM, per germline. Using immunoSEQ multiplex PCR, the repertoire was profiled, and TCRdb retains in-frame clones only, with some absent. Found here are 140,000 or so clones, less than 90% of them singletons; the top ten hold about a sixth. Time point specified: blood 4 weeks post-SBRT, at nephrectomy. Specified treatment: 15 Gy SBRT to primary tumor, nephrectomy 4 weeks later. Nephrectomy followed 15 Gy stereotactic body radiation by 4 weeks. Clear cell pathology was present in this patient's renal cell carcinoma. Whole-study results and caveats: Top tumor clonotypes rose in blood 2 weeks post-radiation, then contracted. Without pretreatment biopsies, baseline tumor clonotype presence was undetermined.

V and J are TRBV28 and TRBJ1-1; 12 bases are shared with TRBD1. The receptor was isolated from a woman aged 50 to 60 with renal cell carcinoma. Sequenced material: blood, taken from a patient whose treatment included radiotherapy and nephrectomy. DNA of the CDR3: TGTGCCAGCAGTCCCGGGACAGGGGGCGGGAGGACTGAAGCTTTCTTT. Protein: CASSPGTGGGRTEAFF. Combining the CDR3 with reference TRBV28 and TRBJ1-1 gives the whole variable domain DVKVTQSSRYLVKRTGEKVFLECVQDMDHENMFWYRQDPGLGLRLIYFSYDVKMKEKGDIPEGYSVSREKKERFSLILESASTNQTSMYLCASSPGTGGGRTEAFFGQGTRLTVV.